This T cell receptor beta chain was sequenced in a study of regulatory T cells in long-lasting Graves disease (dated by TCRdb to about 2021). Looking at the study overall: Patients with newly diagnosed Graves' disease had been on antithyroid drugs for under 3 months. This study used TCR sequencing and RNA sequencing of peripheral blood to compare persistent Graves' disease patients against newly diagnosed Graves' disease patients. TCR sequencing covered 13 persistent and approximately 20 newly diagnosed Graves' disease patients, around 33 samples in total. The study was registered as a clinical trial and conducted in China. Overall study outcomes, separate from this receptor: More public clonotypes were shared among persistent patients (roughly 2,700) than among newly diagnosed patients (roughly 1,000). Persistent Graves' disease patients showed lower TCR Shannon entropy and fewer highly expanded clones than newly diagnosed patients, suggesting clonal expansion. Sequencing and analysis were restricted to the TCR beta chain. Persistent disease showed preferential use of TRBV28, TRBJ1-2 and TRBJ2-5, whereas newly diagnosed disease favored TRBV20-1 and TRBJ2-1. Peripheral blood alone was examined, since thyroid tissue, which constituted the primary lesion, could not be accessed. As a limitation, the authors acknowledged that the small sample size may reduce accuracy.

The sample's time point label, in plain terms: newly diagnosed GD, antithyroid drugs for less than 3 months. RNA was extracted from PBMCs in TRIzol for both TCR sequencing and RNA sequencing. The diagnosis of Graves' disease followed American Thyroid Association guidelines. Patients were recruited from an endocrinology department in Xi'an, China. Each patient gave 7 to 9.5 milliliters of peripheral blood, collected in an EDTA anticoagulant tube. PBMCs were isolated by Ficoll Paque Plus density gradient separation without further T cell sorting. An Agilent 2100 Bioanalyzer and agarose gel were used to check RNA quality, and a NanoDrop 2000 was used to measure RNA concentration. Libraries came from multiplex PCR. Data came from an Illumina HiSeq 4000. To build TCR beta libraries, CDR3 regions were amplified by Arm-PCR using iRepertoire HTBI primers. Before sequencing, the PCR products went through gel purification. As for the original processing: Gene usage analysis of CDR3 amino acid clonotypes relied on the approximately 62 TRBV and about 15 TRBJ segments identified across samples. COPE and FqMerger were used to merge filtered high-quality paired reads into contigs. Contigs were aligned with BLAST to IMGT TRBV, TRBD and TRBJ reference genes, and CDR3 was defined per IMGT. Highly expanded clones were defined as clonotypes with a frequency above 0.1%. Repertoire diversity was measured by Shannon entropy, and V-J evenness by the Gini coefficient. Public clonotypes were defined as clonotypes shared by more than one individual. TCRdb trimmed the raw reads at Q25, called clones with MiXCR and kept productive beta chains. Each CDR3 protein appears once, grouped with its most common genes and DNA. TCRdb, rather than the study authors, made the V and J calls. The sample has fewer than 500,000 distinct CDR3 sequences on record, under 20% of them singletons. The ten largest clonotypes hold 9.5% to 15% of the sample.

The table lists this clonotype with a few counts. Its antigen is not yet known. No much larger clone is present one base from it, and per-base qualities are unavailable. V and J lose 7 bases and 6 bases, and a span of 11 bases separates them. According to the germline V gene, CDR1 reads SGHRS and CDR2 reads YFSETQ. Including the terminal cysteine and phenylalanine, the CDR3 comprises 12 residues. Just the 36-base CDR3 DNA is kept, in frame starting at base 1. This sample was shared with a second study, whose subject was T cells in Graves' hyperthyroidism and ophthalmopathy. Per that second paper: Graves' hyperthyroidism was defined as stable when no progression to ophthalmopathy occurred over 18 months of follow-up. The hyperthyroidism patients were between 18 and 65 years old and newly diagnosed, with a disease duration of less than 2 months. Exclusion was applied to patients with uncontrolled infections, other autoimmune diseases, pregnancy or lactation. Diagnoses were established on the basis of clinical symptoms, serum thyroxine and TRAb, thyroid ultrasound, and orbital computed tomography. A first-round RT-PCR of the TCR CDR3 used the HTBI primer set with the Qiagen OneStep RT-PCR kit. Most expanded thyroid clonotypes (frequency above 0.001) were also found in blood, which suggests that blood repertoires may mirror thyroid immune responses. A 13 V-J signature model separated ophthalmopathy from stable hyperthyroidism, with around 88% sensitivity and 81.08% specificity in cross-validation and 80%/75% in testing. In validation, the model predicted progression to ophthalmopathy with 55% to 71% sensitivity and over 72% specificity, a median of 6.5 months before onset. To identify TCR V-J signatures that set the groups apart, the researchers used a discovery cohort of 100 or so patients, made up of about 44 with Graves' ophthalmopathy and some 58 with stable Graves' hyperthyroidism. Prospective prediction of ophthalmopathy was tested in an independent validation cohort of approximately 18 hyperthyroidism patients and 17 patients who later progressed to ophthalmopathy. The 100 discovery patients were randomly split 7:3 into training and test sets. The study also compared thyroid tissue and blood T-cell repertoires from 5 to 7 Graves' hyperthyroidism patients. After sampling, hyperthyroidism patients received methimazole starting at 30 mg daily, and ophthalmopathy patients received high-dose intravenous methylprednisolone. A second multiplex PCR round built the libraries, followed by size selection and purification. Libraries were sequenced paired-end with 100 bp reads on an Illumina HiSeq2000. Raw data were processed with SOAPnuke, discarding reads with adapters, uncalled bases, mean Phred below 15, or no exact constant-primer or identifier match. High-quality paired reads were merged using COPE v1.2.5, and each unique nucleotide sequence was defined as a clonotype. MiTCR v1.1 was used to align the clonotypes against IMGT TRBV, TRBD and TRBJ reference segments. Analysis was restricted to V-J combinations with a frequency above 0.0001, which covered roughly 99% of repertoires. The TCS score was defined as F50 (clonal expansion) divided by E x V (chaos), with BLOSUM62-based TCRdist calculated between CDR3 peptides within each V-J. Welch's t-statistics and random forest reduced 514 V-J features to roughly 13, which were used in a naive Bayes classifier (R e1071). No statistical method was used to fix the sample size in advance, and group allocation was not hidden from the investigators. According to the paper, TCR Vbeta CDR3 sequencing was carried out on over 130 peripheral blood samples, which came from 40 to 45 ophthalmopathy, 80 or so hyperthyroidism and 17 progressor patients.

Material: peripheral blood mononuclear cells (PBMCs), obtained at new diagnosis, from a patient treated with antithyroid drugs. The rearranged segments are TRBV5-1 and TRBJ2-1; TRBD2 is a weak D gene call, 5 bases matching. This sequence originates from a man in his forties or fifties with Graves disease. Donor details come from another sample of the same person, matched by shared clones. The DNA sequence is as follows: TGCGCCAGCGGCCAGCTAGCCAATGAGCAGTTCTTC. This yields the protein CASGQLANEQFF.